A single sample is the source of the 18 T cell receptor beta chains below, sequenced in a study of cytomegalovirus exposure and HLA in healthy donors. The PCR used 60 Vbeta and 13 Jbeta primers. Assay used: immunoSEQ multiplex PCR; TCRdb lists only in-frame clones, some missing. The table includes 95,000 to 110,000 clones, around 65% detected once. The sequencing sample was made of PBMCs. Source of these receptors: a woman aged 45-59 years in good health and CMV-seronegative.

The chain recombines TRBV30 with TRBJ2-1; 7 bases are shared with TRBD1. The CDR3 runs 12 residues. V lost 5 bases, J lost 6 bases, and 4 bases stayed unmatched. The germline V gene has CDR1 GTSNPN and CDR2 SVGIG (reference sequence). As DNA, the CDR3 is TGTGCCTGGGCTCCAGGGGGCAATGAGCAGTTCTTC. Residues: CAWAPGGNEQFF.

This chain joins TRBV7-2 and TRBJ1-3; possible D gene TRBD1, 5 bases. CDR1 is SGHTA and CDR2 is FQGNSA in the germline V gene. The CDR3 covers 14 residues. The ends were cut back, 4 bases at V and 4 bases at J, with 11 bases in the middle. The CDR3 spells CASSWGTSGNTIYF. CDR3 in DNA: TGTGCCAGCAGCTGGGGGACTTCGGGAAACACCATATATTTT.

The CDR3 spells CASSIHRDTNYGYTF. The CDR3 nucleotides are TGTGCCAGTAGTATTCACCGGGACACCAACTATGGCTACACCTTC. This rearrangement joins TRBV19 to TRBJ1-2; the D gene is possibly TRBD1 (6 bases). The germline V gene encodes CDR1 LNHDA and CDR2 SQIVND (reference sequence). Between the trimmed V and J ends, which lost 3 bases and 2 bases, there was a span of 13 bases. The length of the CDR3 is 15 residues. The variable domain in full, with the rest retrieved from reference TRBV19 and TRBJ1-2, is DGGITQSPKYLFRKEGQNVTLSCEQNLNHDAMYWYRQDPGQGLRLIYYSQIVNDFQKGDIAEGYSVSREKKESFPLTVTSAQKNPTAFYLCASSIHRDTNYGYTFGSGTRLTVV.

In its sample, this clone was seen a few times. This chain links TRBV19 with TRBJ1-2, with a weak D call TRBD1 (6 bases). The CDR3 spans 13 residues. V was pared by 7 bases and J by 6 bases, with 15 bases between. Germline CDR1 is LNHDA and CDR2 is SQIVND (reference sequence). In nucleotides, the CDR3 is TGTGCCAGTACCCTATCCCAGGGGAATGGCTACACCTTC. Amino acid sequence: CASTLSQGNGYTF.

The chain combines TRBV5-1 with TRBJ1-6; 11 positions agree with TRBD1. The CDR3 is made up of 16 amino acids. Per the germline V gene, CDR1 is SGHRS and CDR2 is YFSETQ. Germline trimming cut 5 bases from V and 10 bases from J; bases unmatched to any gene: 11. CDR3 loop: CASSPNGQGAWSPLHF. Written as DNA, the CDR3 is TGCGCCAGCAGTCCCAACGGACAGGGGGCTTGGTCACCCCTCCACTTT.

The J gene is TRBJ1-1, the V gene TRBV10-3, with 7 nucleotides matching TRBD1. There are 12 residues in the CDR3. The J segment lost 5 bases and the V segment lost 10 bases, leaving 7 bases of the junction unmatched. Germline CDR1 reads ENHRY; CDR2 reads SYGVKD. Here the CDR3 DNA reads TGTGCCACTGCGACAGGGACGACTGAAGCTTTCTTT. Protein product: CATATGTTEAFF.

J is TRBJ1-6 and V is TRBV7-6; D is undetermined. The CDR3 loop spans 14 amino acids. Germline-derived CDR1 and CDR2 are SGHVS and FNYEAQ. The V end was cut by 4 bases, the J end by 8 bases, with 12 bases between. CDR3 sequence: CASSSRVLDSPLHF. CDR3 sequence (DNA): TGTGCCAGCAGCTCTCGGGTTTTGGATTCACCCCTCCACTTT.

A few counts support this clone. The V and J genes are TRBV4-1 and TRBJ1-1, with 7 bases identical to TRBD1. CDR3 length: 16 residues. V lost 4 bases, J lost 2 bases, and 10 bases stayed unmatched. Germline assignment: CDR1 MGHRA and CDR2 YSYEKL. In nucleotides, the CDR3 is TGCGCCAGCAGCCGGGGACAGTTGGAACTAAACACTGAAGCTTTCTTT. Amino acid sequence: CASSRGQLELNTEAFF.

The chain carries TRBV18 and TRBJ2-7, with D perhaps TRBD1 (6 bases). Per the germline V gene, CDR1 is KGHSH and CDR2 is LQKENI. This CDR3 has 14 amino acids. Trimming pared 6 bases from V and 1 base from J, leaving 13 bases between. The CDR3 spells CASSLRDISYEQYF. In DNA form, the CDR3 reads TGTGCCAGCTCCCTCCGGGACATATCCTACGAGCAGTACTTC.

This clone was counted only a few times. One end of the junction varies from germline; a read error may be responsible. The V call is TRBV7-3, the J call TRBJ2-1; unclear D gene. This CDR3 has 13 residues. CDR1 and CDR2 from the germline V gene are SGHTA and FQGTGA. The CDR3 spells CASSLTADNEQFF. CDR3 bases: TGTGCCAGCAGCCTAACCGCGGACAATGAGCAGTTCTTC.

The J gene is TRBJ2-5, the V gene TRBV5-1, with 10 bases fitting TRBD1. The end of the DNA aligns better with TRBJ2-7, so the J call may be wrong. Germline V gene sequence: CDR1 SGHRS, CDR2 YFSETQ. The CDR3 extends over 14 amino acids. CDR3 DNA: TGCGCCAGCAGCCCGGGACAGGGGCGCTACGAGCAGTACTTC. This codes for CASSPGQGRYEQYF.

The chain uses TRBV18 and TRBJ1-2; possibly TRBD1 for D (6 bases). V was trimmed by 2 bases and J by 6 bases, leaving 13 bases between them. The CDR3 has 14 residues. CDR1 is KGHSH, CDR2 LQKENI, per germline. CDR3 sequence: CASSPSGTMDGYTF. CDR3 DNA sequence: TGTGCCAGCTCACCATCCGGGACAATGGATGGCTACACCTTC.

The J gene is TRBJ2-2, the V gene TRBV18; perhaps TRBD1 as D (6 bases). V shed 6 bases and J shed 4 bases, with 12 bases lying between them. Germline CDR1 is KGHSH and CDR2 is LQKENI. This CDR3 spans 14 amino acids. CDR3: CASSPGQSTGELFF. The DNA of the CDR3 is TGTGCCAGCTCGCCCGGACAGAGCACCGGGGAGCTGTTTTTT.

Only one count was recorded for this clone. This chain links TRBV7-6 with TRBJ1-1; D is undetermined. The CDR3 is 15 amino acids. V was cut by 5 bases and J by 4 bases, with 17 bases left in between. The germline CDR1 and CDR2 sequences are SGHVS and FNYEAQ. The CDR3 loop is CASSPSSGETTEAFF. The CDR3 DNA follows: TGTGCCAGCAGCCCTTCTTCGGGAGAGACCACTGAAGCTTTCTTT.

The chain joins TRBV6-5 to TRBJ2-5, with 7 bases matching TRBD2. The CDR3 length is 14 residues. The trim removed 5 bases at V and 1 base at J, leaving 4 bases unmatched. Germline assignment: CDR1 MNHEY and CDR2 SVGAGI. The CDR3 sequence: CASSLSGAQETQYF. Written as DNA, the CDR3 is TGTGCCAGCAGTCTAAGCGGGGCCCAAGAGACCCAGTACTTC.

J is TRBJ1-1 and V is TRBV5-1, with D tentatively TRBD1 (5 bases). This CDR3 region has 15 residues. Trimming shortened V by 4 bases and J by 4 bases, and 17 bases separated the two germline ends. Per germline, CDR1 SGHRS and CDR2 YFSETQ. In DNA, the CDR3 is TGCGCCAGCAGCGTTCAGTCAGGGTATGGCACTGAAGCTTTCTTT. Its protein is CASSVQSGYGTEAFF.

This clone has a handful of counts. The V gene is TRBV27, the J gene TRBJ1-1; maybe TRBD1 (6 bases). V was shortened by 6 bases and J by 0 bases, with 8 bases between the two germline ends. Germline assignment: CDR1 MNHEY and CDR2 SMNVEV (reference sequence). The CDR3 contains 13 residues. The CDR3 coding sequence is TGTGCCAGCAGGCGGACAGTGAACACTGAAGCTTTCTTT. Translated: CASRRTVNTEAFF.

The gene calls are TRBV7-9 and TRBJ1-1, with a tentative D call TRBD1 (5 bases). Trimming shortened V by 7 bases and J by 5 bases, and 23 bases separated the two germline ends. Per germline, CDR1 SEHNR and CDR2 FQNEAQ (reference sequence). This CDR3 region has 16 residues. DNA for the CDR3: TGTGCCAGCAACCCCACCGGGGGAATGTTTAGAACTGAAGCTTTCTTT. Its protein is CASNPTGGMFRTEAFF.